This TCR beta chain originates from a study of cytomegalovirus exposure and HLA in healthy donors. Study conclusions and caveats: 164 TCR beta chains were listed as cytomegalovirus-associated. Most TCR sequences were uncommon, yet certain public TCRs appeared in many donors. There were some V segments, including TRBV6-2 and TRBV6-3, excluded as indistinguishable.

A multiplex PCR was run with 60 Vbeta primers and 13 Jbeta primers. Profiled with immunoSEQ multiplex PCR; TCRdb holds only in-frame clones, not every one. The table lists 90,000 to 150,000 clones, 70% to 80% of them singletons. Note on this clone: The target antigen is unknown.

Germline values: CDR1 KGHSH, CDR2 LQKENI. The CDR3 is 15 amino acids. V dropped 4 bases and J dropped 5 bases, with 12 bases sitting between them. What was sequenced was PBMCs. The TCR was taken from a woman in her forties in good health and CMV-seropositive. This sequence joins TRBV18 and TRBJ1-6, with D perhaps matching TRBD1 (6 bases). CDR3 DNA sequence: TGTGCCAGCTCACACCGACAGGAGAATAATTCACCCCTCCACTTT. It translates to CASSHRQENNSPLHF.